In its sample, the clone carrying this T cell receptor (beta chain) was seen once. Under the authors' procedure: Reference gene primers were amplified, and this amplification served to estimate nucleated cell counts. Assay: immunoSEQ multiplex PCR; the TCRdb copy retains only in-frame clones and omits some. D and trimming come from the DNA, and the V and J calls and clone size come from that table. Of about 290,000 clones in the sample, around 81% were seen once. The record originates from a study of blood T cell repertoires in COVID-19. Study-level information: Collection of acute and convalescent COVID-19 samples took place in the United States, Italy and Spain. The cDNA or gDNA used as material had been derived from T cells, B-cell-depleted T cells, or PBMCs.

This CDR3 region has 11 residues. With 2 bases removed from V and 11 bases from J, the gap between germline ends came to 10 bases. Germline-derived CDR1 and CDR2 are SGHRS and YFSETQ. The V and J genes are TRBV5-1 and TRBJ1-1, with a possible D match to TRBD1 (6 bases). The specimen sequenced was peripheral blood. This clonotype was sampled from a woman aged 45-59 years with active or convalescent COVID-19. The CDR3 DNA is TGCGCCAGCAGCTTCGACAGGCAGGCTTTCTTT. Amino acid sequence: CASSFDRQAFF.